This entry lists 15 T cell receptor beta chains sequenced from one sample in a study of T cell responses to AZD1222 COVID-19 vaccine (TCRdb year 2021). The time point tag for this specimen amounts to: baseline before first vaccination. To prepare the library, the immunoSEQ multiplex PCR assay was applied. In its TCRdb copy, this immuneACCESS table keeps in-frame sequences only and misses some clones. Where compared with another copy, unresolved V genes explain less than half of these, and the others have no known cause. Here the sample has 45,000 to 70,000 clones; 86% occur a single time. The top ten constitute over 15% of the sample. This material consisted of peripheral blood, taken on day 0 of AZD1222 vaccination. The receptors were sampled from an adult in good health.

The chain couples TRBV25-1 to TRBJ1-1; D possibly corresponds to TRBD1 (5 bases). Trimming removed 6 bases at V and 8 bases at J, with 10 bases between. The CDR3 is 11 amino acids. Germline V gene data show CDR1 as MGHDK and CDR2 as SYGVNS. The CDR3 DNA sequence: TGTGCCAGCAGCCTAGGGGCAGAAGCTTTCTTT. Residues: CASSLGAEAFF.

The chain has TRBV5-6 and TRBJ1-6; tentatively, D is TRBD1 (6 bases). CDR1 and CDR2 (germline): SGHDT, YYEEEE. Trimming pared 1 base from V and 8 bases from J, leaving 10 bases between. The CDR3 consists of 14 residues. CDR3 amino acids: CASSLQGMDSPLHF. CDR3 nucleotides: TGTGCCAGCAGCTTGCAGGGGATGGATTCACCCCTCCACTTT.

The gene calls are TRBV27 and TRBJ1-1, with D maybe TRBD1 (6 bases). CDR1 is MNHEY, CDR2 SMNVEV, per germline (reference sequence). V shed 4 bases and J shed 10 bases, with 16 bases lying between them. The CDR3 is 13 residues long. The CDR3 loop is CASSWNVGGIAFF. The CDR3 nucleotides are TGTGCCAGCAGTTGGAATGTAGGGGGAATAGCTTTCTTT.

This chain uses TRBV19 with TRBJ1-5, with 7 bases aligning to TRBD1. The J segment lost 6 bases and the V segment lost 3 bases, leaving 5 bases of the junction unmatched. Germline values: CDR1 LNHDA, CDR2 SQIVND (reference sequence). The CDR3 contains 14 residues. The CDR3 region is CASSMTGPFQPQHF. The CDR3 nucleotides are TGTGCCAGTAGTATGACAGGGCCCTTTCAGCCCCAGCATTTT.

J is TRBJ2-1 and V is TRBV28, with D possibly TRBD2 on 7 matching bases. Trimming left V 6 bases short and J 9 bases short, with 21 bases between. CDR1 is MDHEN, CDR2 SYDVKM, per germline. The CDR3 totals 15 residues. The CDR3 sequence: CASSPHLAEGGEQFF. In DNA form, the CDR3 reads TGTGCCAGCAGCCCCCATCTAGCGGAGGGGGGTGAGCAGTTCTTC.

This clone showed up just once. The chain recombines TRBV28 with TRBJ2-1, with D possibly matching TRBD2 (5 bases). The CDR3 consists of 15 residues. Germline V gene sequence: CDR1 MDHEN, CDR2 SYDVKM. The ends were cut back, 6 bases at V and 6 bases at J, with 18 bases in the middle. The CDR3 loop is CASSSPSGNGNEQFF. CDR3 in DNA: TGTGCCAGCAGCTCTCCGTCGGGGAATGGCAATGAGCAGTTCTTC.

This sequence joins TRBV6-5 and TRBJ1-2; D is unclear. CDR1 is MNHEY and CDR2 is SVGAGI in the germline V gene. Trimming took off 6 bases at V and 3 bases at J, with 8 bases between the two ends. The CDR3 length is 12 residues. CDR3 sequence reads: CASSGAYYGYTF. The DNA of the CDR3 is TGTGCCAGCAGCGGTGCTTACTATGGCTACACCTTC.

The V gene is TRBV5-5, the J gene TRBJ1-4; TRBD1 might be the D (5 bases). This CDR3 has 15 residues. The germline CDR1 and CDR2 sequences are SGHKS and YYEKEE (reference sequence). V was clipped by 2 bases and J by 5 bases, with 13 bases between them. The CDR3 here is CASSFTGHENEKLFF. CDR3 bases: TGTGCCAGCAGCTTTACCGGACACGAGAATGAAAAACTGTTTTTT.

The rearrangement links TRBV29-1 to TRBJ1-1; D might be TRBD1 (5 bases). Trimming removed 4 bases from V and 4 bases from J, with 7 bases in between. Germline V gene data show CDR1 as SQVTM and CDR2 as ANQGSEA. The CDR3 is 11 amino acids. This chain's CDR3 is CSVGGSTEAFF. The CDR3 DNA sequence: TGCAGCGTTGGGGGCTCCACTGAAGCTTTCTTT.

J is TRBJ1-2 and V is TRBV28; the D is unclear. CDR3 length: 13 amino acids. Germline V CDR1 and CDR2: MDHEN, SYDVKM. The V gene lost 5 bases and the J gene lost 6 bases, with 13 bases spanning the gap. The CDR3 is CASSIIGQDGYTF. The CDR3 region has the DNA TGTGCCAGCAGTATAATTGGGCAGGATGGCTACACCTTC.

The chain carries TRBV5-1 and TRBJ2-3, with 11 nucleotides matching TRBD2. The V segment lost 5 bases and the J segment 4 bases; nucleotides outside the gene matches: 6. The CDR3 consists of 15 residues. From germline, CDR1 is SGHRS and CDR2 YFSETQ. The CDR3 region is CASRTSGDHPDTQYF. The CDR3 DNA sequence: TGCGCCAGCAGGACTAGCGGGGACCATCCAGATACGCAGTATTTT.

The chain is built from TRBV19 and TRBJ2-1, with 14 positions matching TRBD2. There are 20 residues in the CDR3. The ends lost 3 bases at V and 0 bases at J; junction bases unmatched: 10. The germline CDR1 and CDR2 sequences are LNHDA and SQIVND (reference sequence). The CDR3 DNA is TGTGCCAGTAGTATTAGATTTGGGACTAGCGGGAGTATCTCCTACAATGAGCAGTTCTTC. Translation gives CASSIRFGTSGSISYNEQFF.

The rearrangement joins TRBV20-1 to TRBJ2-5; 7 bases align to TRBD2. The V and J ends lost 3 bases and 4 bases, in that order; junction bases with no gene match: 8. This CDR3 has 14 amino acids. Germline V gives CDR1 DFQATT, CDR2 SNEGSKA (reference sequence). The CDR3 nucleotides are TGCAGTGCTAGTTGGGTTGCTAGCGGAGAGACCCAGTACTTC. Translation gives CSASWVASGETQYF.

The J gene is TRBJ2-7, the V gene TRBV5-3; D is ambiguous. TRBV5-3 has ORF status, its function being uncertain. CDR3 length equals 12 residues. The V end was cut by 2 bases, the J end by 3 bases, with 6 bases between. CDR3 sequence (DNA): TGTGCCAGAAGCTTCTCCAACTACGAGCAGTACTTC. Encoded protein: CARSFSNYEQYF.

The J gene is TRBJ1-1, the V gene TRBV29-1; TRBD1 might be the D (6 bases). Germline values: CDR1 SQVTM, CDR2 ANQGSEA. The CDR3 extends over 14 amino acids. V was cut by 2 bases and J by 0 bases, with 10 bases left in between. The CDR3, as DNA: TGCAGCGTTGAAACAGGGAGGTTGAACACTGAAGCTTTCTTT. It yields the protein CSVETGRLNTEAFF.